This T cell receptor (beta chain) was found in a study of regulatory T cells in long-lasting Graves disease. Assembly of TCR beta libraries relied on iRepertoire HTBI primers together with Arm-PCR of CDR3 regions. TCRdb ran MiXCR on the multiplex PCR reads and lists one entry per CDR3 protein. The data contain under 300,000 distinct CDR3 sequences, 15% to 20% of them singletons. Time point: newly diagnosed GD, antithyroid drugs for less than 3 months. Construction of the TCR library relied on RNA isolated from PBMCs. This clonotype showed up many times. From germline, CDR1 is LGHNA and CDR2 YNFKEQ. The V and J ends lost 1 base and 3 bases, in that order; junction bases with no gene match: 5. This CDR3 region has 15 residues. This sample also belongs to another study, concerning T cells in Graves' hyperthyroidism and ophthalmopathy.

The chain recombines TRBV4-2 with TRBJ1-1, with 7 bases aligning to TRBD1. The source is a woman aged 25 to 39 with Graves disease. The sample in question was peripheral blood mononuclear cells (PBMCs), obtained at new diagnosis, from a patient treated with antithyroid drugs. The CDR3 is CASSQGPGQYTEAFF. In DNA form, the CDR3 reads TGTGCCAGCAGCCAAGGCCCGGGACAGTACACTGAAGCTTTCTTT.